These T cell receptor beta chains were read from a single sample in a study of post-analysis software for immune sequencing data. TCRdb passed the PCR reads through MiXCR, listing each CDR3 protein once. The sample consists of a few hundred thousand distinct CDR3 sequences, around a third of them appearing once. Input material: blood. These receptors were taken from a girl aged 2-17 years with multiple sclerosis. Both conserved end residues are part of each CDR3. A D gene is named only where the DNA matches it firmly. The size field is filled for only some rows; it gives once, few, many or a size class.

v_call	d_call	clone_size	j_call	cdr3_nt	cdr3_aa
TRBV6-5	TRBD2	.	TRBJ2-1	TGTGCCAGCAGTCGGGGGACTAGATGGTGGAATGAGCAGTTCTTC	CASSRGTRWWNEQFF
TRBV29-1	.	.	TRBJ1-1	TGCAGCGTTGATGGGGCGGACAGAAAAGCTTTCTTT	CSVDGADRKAFF
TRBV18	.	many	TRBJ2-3	TGTGCCAGCTCACCACCAGCTCGTCGTGATACGCAGTATTTT	CASSPPARRDTQYF
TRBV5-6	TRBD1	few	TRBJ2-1	TGTGCCAGCAGCTTACGACAGGGGGTTACCTACAATGAGCAGTTCTTC	CASSLRQGVTYNEQFF
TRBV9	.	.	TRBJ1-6	TGTGCCAGCAGCGTAGCAGGGAGTTCACCCCTCCACTTT	CASSVAGSSPLHF
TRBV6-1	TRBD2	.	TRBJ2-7	TGTGCCAGCAGTACGATAGCGGGGTGGAGAGGGCCTTCCCTCCAGTACTTC	CASSTIAGWRGPSLQYF
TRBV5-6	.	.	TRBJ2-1	TGTGCCAGCAGCCCCTCTCGGCTACCGGTCAATGAGCAGTTCTTC	CASSPSRLPVNEQFF
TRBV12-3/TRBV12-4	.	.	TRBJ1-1	TGTGCCAGCAGTTTTACAGGTCAGGCTACTGAAGCTTTCTTT	CASSFTGQATEAFF
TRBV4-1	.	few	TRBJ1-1	TGCGCCAGCAGCCAAGATACGTTCCTCGCGGTTGTGGCGGCTTTCTTT	CASSQDTFLAVVAAFF
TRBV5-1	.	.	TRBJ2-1	TGCGCCAGCAGCTTGGTTGGGCAGACATTGAGCTCCTACAATGAGCAGTTCTTC	CASSLVGQTLSSYNEQFF
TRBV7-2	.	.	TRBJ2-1	TGTGCCAGCAGCCGGATGGGACTTTTCAGACAAGAGACCCAGTTCTTC	CASSRMGLFRQETQFF
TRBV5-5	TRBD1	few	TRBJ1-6	TGTGCCAGCAGCACCGACGGGACAGGGGCTAGCTCACCCCTCCACTTT	CASSTDGTGASSPLHF
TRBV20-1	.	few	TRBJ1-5	TGCAGTGCTGGGGAACGGAGCAATCAGCCCCAGCATTTT	CSAGERSNQPQHF
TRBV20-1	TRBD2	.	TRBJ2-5	TGCAGTGCCCAACCCCCACTAGCGGGCCAAGAGACCCAGTACTTC	CSAQPPLAGQETQYF
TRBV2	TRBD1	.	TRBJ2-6	TGTGCCAGCAGACACAGACAGGGCCCCACCGGTGGGGCCAACGTCCTGACTTTC	CASRHRQGPTGGANVLTF
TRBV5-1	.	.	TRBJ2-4	TGCGCCAGCAGCCTTGGTCTGGAGGGACTCCCCAAAAACATTCAGTACTTC	CASSLGLEGLPKNIQYF
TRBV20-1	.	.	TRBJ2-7	TGCAGTGCGTCAGGGGCGCGGGGGTCCTACGAGCAGTACTTC	CSASGARGSYEQYF
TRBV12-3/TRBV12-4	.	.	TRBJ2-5	TGTGCCCGCAGTTTCCTAGGAGGGCAAGAGACCCAGTACTTC	CARSFLGGQETQYF
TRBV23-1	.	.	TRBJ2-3	TGCGCCAGCAGTCAATCTGGAGGGGCGCACACAGATACGCAGTATTTT	CASSQSGGAHTDTQYF
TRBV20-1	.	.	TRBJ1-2	TGCAGTTGGGCGGGTGGGGGGTGCGGTGGCTACACCTTC	CSWAGGGCGGYTF
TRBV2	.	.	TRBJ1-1	TGTGCCAGCAGACGGACGCGACAGGTGGGGAACACTGAAGCTTTCTTT	CASRRTRQVGNTEAFF
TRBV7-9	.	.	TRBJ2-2	TGTGCCAGCAGGACCCGCAAGGACACCGGGGAGCTGTTTTTT	CASRTRKDTGELFF
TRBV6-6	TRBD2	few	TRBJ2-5	TGTGCCAGCAGAACGCGGGGGGGGCAAGAGACCCAGTACTTC	CASRTRGGQETQYF
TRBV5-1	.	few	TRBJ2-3	TGCGCCAGCAGCTTAGGAAGGGTAGGCTCAGATACGCAGTATTTT	CASSLGRVGSDTQYF